This T cell receptor beta chain originates from a study of blood T cell repertoires in COVID-19. In the study overall: Whether acute or convalescent, the COVID-19 samples came from the United States, Italy and Spain. The cDNA or gDNA used as material had been derived from T cells, B-cell-depleted T cells, or PBMCs.

As handled by the study authors: Reference gene primer amplification gave nucleated cell count estimates. Measured with immunoSEQ multiplex PCR; TCRdb has only the in-frame clones, and not every one. That table is the source of V, J and clone size, and D and trimming were worked out from the DNA. Among about 60,000 clones listed, roughly 87% were seen once. This clone showed up just once. The V end was cut by 4 bases, the J end by 2 bases, with 11 bases between. The CDR3 runs to 14 residues. CDR1 MNHEY and CDR2 SMNVEV come from the germline V gene (reference sequence). The sample consisted of peripheral blood. The V and J genes are TRBV27 and TRBJ1-1; D is perhaps TRBD1 (6 bases). This receptor was taken from a human donor with acute or convalescent COVID-19. The donor label of this sample is uncertain. CDR3 DNA sequence: TGTGCCAGCAGTTCCCACAGGGTTAACACTGAAGCTTTCTTT. It is translated as CASSSHRVNTEAFF.